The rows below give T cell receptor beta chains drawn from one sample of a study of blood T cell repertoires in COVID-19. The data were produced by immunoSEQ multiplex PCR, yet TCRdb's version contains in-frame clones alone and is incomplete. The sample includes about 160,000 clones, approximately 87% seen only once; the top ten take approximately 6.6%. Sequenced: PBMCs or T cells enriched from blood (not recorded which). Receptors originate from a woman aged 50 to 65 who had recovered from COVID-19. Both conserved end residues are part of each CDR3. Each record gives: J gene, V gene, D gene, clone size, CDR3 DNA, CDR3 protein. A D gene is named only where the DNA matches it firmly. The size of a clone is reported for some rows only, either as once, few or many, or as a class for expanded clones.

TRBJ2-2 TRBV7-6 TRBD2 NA TGTGCCAGCAGTCTTCTAGCGGGGGGAATCGACGGGGAGCTGTTTTTT CASSLLAGGIDGELFF
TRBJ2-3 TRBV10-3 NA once TGTGCCATCACCGGGACTGGCACAGATACGCAGTATTTT CAITGTGTDTQYF
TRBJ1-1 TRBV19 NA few TGTGCCAGTAGTACAGGGTGGGACACTGAAGCTTTCTTT CASSTGWDTEAFF
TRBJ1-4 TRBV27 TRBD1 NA TGTGCCAGCAGCAACACCGGGACAGTAAATGAAAAACTGTTTTTT CASSNTGTVNEKLFF
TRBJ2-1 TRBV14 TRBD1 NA TGTGCCAGCAGCCAGGACAGGGGGCGTTTCGATGAGCAGTTCTTC CASSQDRGRFDEQFF
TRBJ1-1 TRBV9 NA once TGTGCCAGCAGCGTAGTTACAGGGAATGTGGGAACTGAAGCTTTCTTT CASSVVTGNVGTEAFF
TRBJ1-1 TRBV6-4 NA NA TGTGCCAGCAGTGGGGACGGGAGGGCTGAAGCTTTCTTT CASSGDGRAEAFF
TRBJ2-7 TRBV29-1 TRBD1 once TGCAGCGTTGACGGGACAGTAAACGAGCAGTACTTC CSVDGTVNEQYF
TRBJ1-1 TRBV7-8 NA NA TGTGCCAGCAGCTTACCTTATAACACTGAAGCTTTCTTT CASSLPYNTEAFF
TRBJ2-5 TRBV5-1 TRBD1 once TGCGCCAGCAGCCGGACAGGGAGATTGGAAGAGACCCAGTACTTC CASSRTGRLEETQYF
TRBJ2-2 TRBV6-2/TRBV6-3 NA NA TGTGCCAGCAGTTTTTGGGAGGTTCGGGAGCTGTTTTTT CASSFWEVRELFF
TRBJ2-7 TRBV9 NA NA TGTGCCAGCAGCGCCCGGGACACCCTCTACGAGCAGTACTTC CASSARDTLYEQYF
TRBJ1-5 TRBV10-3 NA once TGTGCCATCAGTGTTTCGGCAGGGGCCAATCAGCCCCAGCATTTT CAISVSAGANQPQHF
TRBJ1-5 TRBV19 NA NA TGTGCCAGTAGTATATTCCAGGCTAACAATCAGCCCCAGCATTTT CASSIFQANNQPQHF
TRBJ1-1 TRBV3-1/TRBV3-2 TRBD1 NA TGTGCCAGCAGGGATTTACAGGGGCCAGCTTTCTTT CASRDLQGPAFF
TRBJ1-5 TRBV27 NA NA TGTGCCAGCAGTTCCCCAGGGGGCAATCAGCCCCAGCATTTT CASSSPGGNQPQHF
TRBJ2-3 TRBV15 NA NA TGTGCCACCAGCAGAGGAGAAGCGACAGATACGCAGTATTTT CATSRGEATDTQYF
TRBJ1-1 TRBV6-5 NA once TGTGCCAGCAGGGCACAGGGAATCGAAGGAGCTTTCTTT CASRAQGIEGAFF
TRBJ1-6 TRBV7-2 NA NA TGTGCCAGCAGCCGCCGGGGGAATGTGGGTAATTCACCCCTCCACTTT CASSRRGNVGNSPLHF
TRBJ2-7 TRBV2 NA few TGTGCCAGCAAAAGCGACCTTAGCTCCTACGAGCAGTACTTC CASKSDLSSYEQYF
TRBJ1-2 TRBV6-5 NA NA TGTGCCAGCAGTTACTTCGAAAGTCTCCAGGCCAATGGCTACACCTTC CASSYFESLQANGYTF
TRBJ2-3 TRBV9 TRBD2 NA TGTGCCAGCAGCGTAGTGGGGACATCGGGACTAGGCACAGATACGCAGTATTTT CASSVVGTSGLGTDTQYF
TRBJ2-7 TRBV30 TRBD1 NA TGTGCCTGGAGTGTTGGGACAGGGCTTTTCCACGAGCAGTACTTC CAWSVGTGLFHEQYF
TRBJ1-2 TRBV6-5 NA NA TGTGCCAGCAGCTACTTCCAGGGGAGTGAAGGCTACACCTTC CASSYFQGSEGYTF
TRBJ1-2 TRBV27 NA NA TGTGCCAGCAGTTTATCTTGGGGGGGCGCAGAGGGCTACACCTTC CASSLSWGGAEGYTF
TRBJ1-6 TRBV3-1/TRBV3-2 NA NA TGTGCCAGCAGCCAAGCAGGGTTTAATTCACCCCTCCACTTT CASSQAGFNSPLHF
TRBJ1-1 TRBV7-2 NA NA TGTGCCAGCAGCTCGCTACTAAACACTGAAGCTTTCTTT CASSSLLNTEAFF
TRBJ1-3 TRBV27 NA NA TGTGCCAGCAGTTCAGGGATGGGAAACACCATATATTTT CASSSGMGNTIYF
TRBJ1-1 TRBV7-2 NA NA TGTGCCAGCAGCGTGTACAGGTCGAACACTGAAGCTTTCTTT CASSVYRSNTEAFF
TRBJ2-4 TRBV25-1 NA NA TGTGCCAGCAGTGAATACGTCGGGGGAGGTATTCAGTACTTC CASSEYVGGGIQYF
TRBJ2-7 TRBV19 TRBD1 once TGTGCCAGTAGTACACCCGGGACAGGGGGCAGCTACGAGCAGTACTTC CASSTPGTGGSYEQYF
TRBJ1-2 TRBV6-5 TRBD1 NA TGTGCCAGCAGAAATCCGGGACAGGGTCAGAGCTACACCTTC CASRNPGQGQSYTF
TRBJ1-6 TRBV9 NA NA TGTGCCAGCAGCCCGCCCGGACAGTATAATTCACCCCTCCACTTT CASSPPGQYNSPLHF
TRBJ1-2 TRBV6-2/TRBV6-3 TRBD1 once TGTGCCAGCAGTTATCAGGGGGCCTTGCGGGGCTACACCTTC CASSYQGALRGYTF
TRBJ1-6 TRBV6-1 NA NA TGTGCCAGCAGTGGGGTAAGGGGCAGGTCAGGCTATAATTCACCCCTCCACTTT CASSGVRGRSGYNSPLHF
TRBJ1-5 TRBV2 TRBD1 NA TGTGCCAGCAGGGCCAGGGGGCTCTCAAATCAGCCCCAGCATTTT CASRARGLSNQPQHF
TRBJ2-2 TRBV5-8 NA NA TGTGCCAGCACCACCCCCCGGGGATACACCGGGGAGCTGTTTTTT CASTTPRGYTGELFF
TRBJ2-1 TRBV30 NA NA TGTGCCTGGAGCGCCCGGGGACACTCTTACAATGAGCAGTTCTTC CAWSARGHSYNEQFF
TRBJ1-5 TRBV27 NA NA TGTGCCAGCAGTTTATCCCATCATCAGCCCCAGCATTTT CASSLSHHQPQHF
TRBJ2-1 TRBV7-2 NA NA TGTGCCAGCAGCTTAGCGGTCGGCGGTTACAATGAGCAGTTCTTC CASSLAVGGYNEQFF
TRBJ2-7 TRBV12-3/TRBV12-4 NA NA TGTGCCAGCAGTGCGGGACTGATCTACGAGCAGTACTTC CASSAGLIYEQYF
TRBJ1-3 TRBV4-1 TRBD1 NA TGCGCCAGCAGCCAAGATGGGACAGTGACCTCTGGAAACACCATATATTTT CASSQDGTVTSGNTIYF
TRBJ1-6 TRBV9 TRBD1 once TGTGCCAGCAGCGGGCCTAGGGGACAGGGCCCTTCACCCCTCCACTTT CASSGPRGQGPSPLHF
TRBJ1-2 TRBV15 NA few TGTGCCACCAGCAGAGCGAGGGCCAGGGGTTATGATGGCTACACCTTC CATSRARARGYDGYTF
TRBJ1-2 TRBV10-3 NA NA TGTGCCATCAGCCTCACAGGGAACTATGGCTACACCTTC CAISLTGNYGYTF
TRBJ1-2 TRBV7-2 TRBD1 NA TGTGCCAGCAGCTTAGAGGACAGGGTTACCTATGGCTACACCTTC CASSLEDRVTYGYTF
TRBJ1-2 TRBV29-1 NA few TGCAGCGTTGGATGGCCAGGAACCTTC CSVGWPGTF
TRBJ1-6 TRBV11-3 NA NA TGTGCCAGCAGCCCAGCGCTGGGAGATAATTCACCCCTCCACTTT CASSPALGDNSPLHF
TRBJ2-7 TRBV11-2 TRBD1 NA TGTGCCAGCAGCTGGGGGGACAGGGGAAGCTCCTACGAGCAGTACTTC CASSWGDRGSSYEQYF
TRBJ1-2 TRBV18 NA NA TGTGCCAGCTCACCGGCCAACCGGGGAAACTCTTATGGCTACACCTTC CASSPANRGNSYGYTF
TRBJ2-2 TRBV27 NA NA TGTGCCAGCAGTTTATTTAGCGGCGGGGAGCTGTTTTTT CASSLFSGGELFF
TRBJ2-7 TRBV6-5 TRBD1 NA TGTGCCAGCAGGGGACAGGGTCGGTACGAGCAGTACTTC CASRGQGRYEQYF
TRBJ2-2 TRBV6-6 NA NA TGTGCCAGCAAATTAACATCGAACACCGGGGAGCTGTTTTTT CASKLTSNTGELFF
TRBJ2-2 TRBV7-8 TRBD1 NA TGTGCCAGCAGCCCTCGGGAAGGGGGCGTCGGGGAGCTGTTTTTT CASSPREGGVGELFF
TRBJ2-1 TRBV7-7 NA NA TGTGCTAGCAGCTTAGCACTCACCAGGGGCAATGAGCAGTTCTTC CASSLALTRGNEQFF
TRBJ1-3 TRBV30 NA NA TGTGCCTGGAGTGTATCCGGGGTTGGAAACACCATATATTTT CAWSVSGVGNTIYF
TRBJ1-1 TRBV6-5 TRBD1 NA TGTGCCAGCAGTACAGGGGCCACTGAAGCTTTCTTT CASSTGATEAFF
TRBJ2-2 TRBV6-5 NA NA TGTGCCAGCAGATTTGACACCCTGAACACCGGGGAGCTGTTTTTT CASRFDTLNTGELFF
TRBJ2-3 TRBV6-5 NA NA TGTGCCAGCAGTCCACTAGTAAGCACAGATACGCAGTATTTT CASSPLVSTDTQYF